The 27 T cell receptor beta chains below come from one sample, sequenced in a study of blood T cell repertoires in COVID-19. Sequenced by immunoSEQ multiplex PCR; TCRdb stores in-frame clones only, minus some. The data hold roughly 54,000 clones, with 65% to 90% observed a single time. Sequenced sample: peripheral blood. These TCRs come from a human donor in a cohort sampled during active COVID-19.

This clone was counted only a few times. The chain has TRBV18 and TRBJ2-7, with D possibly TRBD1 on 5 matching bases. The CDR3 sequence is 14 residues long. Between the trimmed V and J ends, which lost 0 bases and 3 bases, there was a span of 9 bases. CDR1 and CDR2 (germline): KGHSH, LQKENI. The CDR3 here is CASSPPIRDYEQYF. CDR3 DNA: TGTGCCAGCTCACCACCCATCAGGGACTACGAGCAGTACTTC. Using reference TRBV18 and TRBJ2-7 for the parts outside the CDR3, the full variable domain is NAGVMQNPRHLVRRRGQEARLRCSPMKGHSHVYWYRQLPEEGLKFMVYLQKENIIDESGMPKERFSAEFPKEGPSILRIQQVVRGDSAAYFCASSPPIRDYEQYFGPGTRLTVT.

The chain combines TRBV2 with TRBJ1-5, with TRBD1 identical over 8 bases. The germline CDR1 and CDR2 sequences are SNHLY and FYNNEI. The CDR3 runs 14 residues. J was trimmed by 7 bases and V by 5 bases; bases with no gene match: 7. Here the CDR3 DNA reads TGTGCCAGCAGTCAGGGGGCTCGATGGCAGCCCCAGCATTTT. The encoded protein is CASSQGARWQPQHF.

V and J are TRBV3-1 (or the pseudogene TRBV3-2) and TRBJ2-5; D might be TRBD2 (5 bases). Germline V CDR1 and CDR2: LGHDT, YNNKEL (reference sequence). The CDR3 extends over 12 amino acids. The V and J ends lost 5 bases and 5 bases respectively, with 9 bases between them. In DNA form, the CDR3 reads TGTGCCAGCAGCTCATTAGCGGAGACCCAGTACTTC. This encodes CASSSLAETQYF.

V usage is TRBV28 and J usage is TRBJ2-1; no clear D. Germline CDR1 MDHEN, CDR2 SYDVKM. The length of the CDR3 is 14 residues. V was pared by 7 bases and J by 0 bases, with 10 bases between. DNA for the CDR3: TGTGCCAGCACCGGCGGAAGCTCCTACAATGAGCAGTTCTTC. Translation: CASTGGSSYNEQFF. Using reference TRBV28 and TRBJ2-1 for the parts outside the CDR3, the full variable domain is DVKVTQSSRYLVKRTGEKVFLECVQDMDHENMFWYRQDPGLGLRLIYFSYDVKMKEKGDIPEGYSVSREKKERFSLILESASTNQTSMYLCASTGGSSYNEQFFGPGTRLTVL.

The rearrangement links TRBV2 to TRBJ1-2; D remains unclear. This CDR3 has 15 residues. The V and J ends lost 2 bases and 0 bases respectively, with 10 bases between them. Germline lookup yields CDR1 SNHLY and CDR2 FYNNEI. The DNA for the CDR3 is TGTGCCAGCAGTGAACCGGAGGGTGCTAACTATGGCTACACCTTC. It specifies CASSEPEGANYGYTF.

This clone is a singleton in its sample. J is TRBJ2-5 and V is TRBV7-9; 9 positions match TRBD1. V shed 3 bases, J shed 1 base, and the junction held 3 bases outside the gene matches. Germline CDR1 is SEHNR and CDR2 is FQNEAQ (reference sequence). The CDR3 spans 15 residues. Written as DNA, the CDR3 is TGTGCCAGCAGCTTCTACAGGGGGCGCCAAGAGACCCAGTACTTC. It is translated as CASSFYRGRQETQYF.

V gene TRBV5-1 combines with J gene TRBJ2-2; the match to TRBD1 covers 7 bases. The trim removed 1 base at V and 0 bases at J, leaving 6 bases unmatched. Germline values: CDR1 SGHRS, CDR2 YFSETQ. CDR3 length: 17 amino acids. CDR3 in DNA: TGCGCCAGCAGCTTGAATTCCGGGACAGCGAACACCGGGGAGCTGTTTTTT. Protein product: CASSLNSGTANTGELFF.

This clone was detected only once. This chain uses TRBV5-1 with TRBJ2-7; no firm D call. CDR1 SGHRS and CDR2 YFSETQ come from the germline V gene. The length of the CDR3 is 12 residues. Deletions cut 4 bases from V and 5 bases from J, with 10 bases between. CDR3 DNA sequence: TGCGCCAGCAGCCTCCAAGGAGACGAGCAGTACTTC. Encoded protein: CASSLQGDEQYF.

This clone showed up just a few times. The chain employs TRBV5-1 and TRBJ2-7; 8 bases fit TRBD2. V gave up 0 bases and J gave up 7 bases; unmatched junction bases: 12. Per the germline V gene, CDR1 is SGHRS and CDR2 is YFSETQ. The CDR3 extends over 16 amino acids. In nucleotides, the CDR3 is TGCGCCAGCAGCTTGGTTCGGGTCGGGGGGGCCGAAGAGCAGTACTTC. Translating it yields CASSLVRVGGAEEQYF.

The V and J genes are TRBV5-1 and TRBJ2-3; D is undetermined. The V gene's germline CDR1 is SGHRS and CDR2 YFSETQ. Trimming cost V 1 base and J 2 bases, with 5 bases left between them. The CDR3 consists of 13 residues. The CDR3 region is CASSLMATDTQYF. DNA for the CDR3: TGCGCCAGCAGCTTGATGGCCACAGATACGCAGTATTTT.

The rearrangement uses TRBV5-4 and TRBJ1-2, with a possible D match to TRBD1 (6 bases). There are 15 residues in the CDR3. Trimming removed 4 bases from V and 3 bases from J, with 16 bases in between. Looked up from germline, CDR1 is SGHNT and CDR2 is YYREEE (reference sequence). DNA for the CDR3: TGTGCCAGCAGCGGGGGGGGGCAGCCCCACTATGGCTACACCTTC. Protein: CASSGGGQPHYGYTF.

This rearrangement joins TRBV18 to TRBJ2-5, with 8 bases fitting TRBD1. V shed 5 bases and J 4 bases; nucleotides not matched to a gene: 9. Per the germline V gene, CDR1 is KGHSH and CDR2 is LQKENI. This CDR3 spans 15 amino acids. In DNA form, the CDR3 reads TGTGCCAGCTCAACTTTTTCACAGGGGGGAGAGACCCAGTACTTC. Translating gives CASSTFSQGGETQYF. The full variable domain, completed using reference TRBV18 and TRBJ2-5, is NAGVMQNPRHLVRRRGQEARLRCSPMKGHSHVYWYRQLPEEGLKFMVYLQKENIIDESGMPKERFSAEFPKEGPSILRIQQVVRGDSAAYFCASSTFSQGGETQYFGPGTRLLVL.

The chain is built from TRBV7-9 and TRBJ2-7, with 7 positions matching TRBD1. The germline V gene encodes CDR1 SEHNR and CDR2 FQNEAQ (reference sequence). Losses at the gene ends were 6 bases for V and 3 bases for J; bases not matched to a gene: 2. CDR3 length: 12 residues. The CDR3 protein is CASRSGGYEQYF. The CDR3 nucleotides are TGTGCCAGCAGATCAGGGGGCTACGAGCAGTACTTC. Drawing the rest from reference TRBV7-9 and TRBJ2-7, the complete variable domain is DTGVSQNPRHKITKRGQNVTFRCDPISEHNRLYWYRQTLGQGPEFLTYFQNEAQLEKSRLLSDRFSAERPKGSFSTLEIQRTEQGDSAMYLCASRSGGYEQYFGPGTRLTVT.

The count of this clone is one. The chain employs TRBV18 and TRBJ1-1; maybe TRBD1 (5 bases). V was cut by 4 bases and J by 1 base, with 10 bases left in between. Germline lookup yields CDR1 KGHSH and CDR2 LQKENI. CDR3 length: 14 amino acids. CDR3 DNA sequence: TGTGCCAGCTCACGGGAAAGGGGGAACACTGAAGCTTTCTTT. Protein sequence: CASSRERGNTEAFF.

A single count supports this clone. The CDR3 loop reads CASSKNSYEQYF. The CDR3 DNA sequence: TGTGCCAGCAGCAAAAACTCCTACGAGCAGTACTTC. V gene TRBV28 combines with J gene TRBJ2-7; D call uncertain. Germline V gene sequence: CDR1 MDHEN, CDR2 SYDVKM. V was pared by 6 bases and J by 0 bases, with 6 bases between. The CDR3 sequence is 12 residues long.

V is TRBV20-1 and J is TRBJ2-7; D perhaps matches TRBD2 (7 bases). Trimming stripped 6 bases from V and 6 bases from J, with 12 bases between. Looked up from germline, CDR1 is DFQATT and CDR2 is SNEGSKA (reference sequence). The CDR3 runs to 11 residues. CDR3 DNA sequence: TGCAGTGCCACTAGGGGGGGCGAGCAGTACTTC. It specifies CSATRGGEQYF.

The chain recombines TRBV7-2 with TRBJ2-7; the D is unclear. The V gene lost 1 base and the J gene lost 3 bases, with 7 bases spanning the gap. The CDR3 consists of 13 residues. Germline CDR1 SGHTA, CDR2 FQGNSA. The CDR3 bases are TGTGCCAGCAGCTTAGGCGGCCACTACGAGCAGTACTTC. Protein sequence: CASSLGGHYEQYF.

CDR3 amino acids: CASSRRNRMNTEAFF. The CDR3 DNA follows: TGTGCCAGCAGCCGCAGGAACCGCATGAACACTGAAGCTTTCTTT. The chain couples TRBV6-4 to TRBJ1-1; no clear D. Trimming left V 6 bases short and J 0 bases short, with 14 bases between. Germline V gene sequence: CDR1 MRHNA, CDR2 SNTAGT. The CDR3 consists of 15 residues.

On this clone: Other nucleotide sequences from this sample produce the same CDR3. CDR3 residues: CASSQGQAPMNTEAFF. DNA for the CDR3: TGTGCCAGCAGCCAAGGGCAGGCACCCATGAACACTGAAGCTTTCTTT. The rearrangement links TRBV3-1 (or the pseudogene TRBV3-2) to TRBJ1-1; D remains unclear. This CDR3 contains 16 residues. V dropped 1 base and J dropped 0 bases, with 12 bases sitting between them. Germline V lookup: CDR1 LGHDT, CDR2 YNNKEL (reference sequence).

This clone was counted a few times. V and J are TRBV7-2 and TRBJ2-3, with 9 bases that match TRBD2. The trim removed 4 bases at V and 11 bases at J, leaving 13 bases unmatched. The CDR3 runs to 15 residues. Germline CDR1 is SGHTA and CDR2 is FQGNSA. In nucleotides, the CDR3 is TGTGCCAGCAGCTCTATATCGGCTAGCGGGGCGGGGCAGTATTTT. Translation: CASSSISASGAGQYF.

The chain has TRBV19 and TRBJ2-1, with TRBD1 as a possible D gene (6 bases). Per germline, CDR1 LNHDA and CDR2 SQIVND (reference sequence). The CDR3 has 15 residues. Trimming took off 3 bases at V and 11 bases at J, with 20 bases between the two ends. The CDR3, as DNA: TGTGCCAGTAGTATCACCTCTACACCGGGACAACAGCAGTTCTTC. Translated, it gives CASSITSTPGQQQFF.

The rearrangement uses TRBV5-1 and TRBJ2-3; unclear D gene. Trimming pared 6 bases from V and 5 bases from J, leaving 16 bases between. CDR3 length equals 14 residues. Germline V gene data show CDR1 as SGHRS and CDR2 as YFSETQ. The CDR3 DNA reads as TGCGCCAGCATCCGCTTTGGTGGGCAAGATACGCAGTATTTT. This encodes CASIRFGGQDTQYF.

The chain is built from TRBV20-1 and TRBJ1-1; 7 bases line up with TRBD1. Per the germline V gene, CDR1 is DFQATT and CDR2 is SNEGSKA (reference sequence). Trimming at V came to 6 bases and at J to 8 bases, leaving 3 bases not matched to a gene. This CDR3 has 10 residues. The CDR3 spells CSADREEAFF. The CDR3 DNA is TGCAGTGCCGACAGGGAGGAAGCTTTCTTT.

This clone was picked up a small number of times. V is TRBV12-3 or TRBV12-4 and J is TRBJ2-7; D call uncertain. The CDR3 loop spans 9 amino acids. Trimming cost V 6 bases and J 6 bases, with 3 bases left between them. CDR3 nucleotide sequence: TGTGCCAGCAGCTGCGAGCAGTACTTC. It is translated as CASSCEQYF.

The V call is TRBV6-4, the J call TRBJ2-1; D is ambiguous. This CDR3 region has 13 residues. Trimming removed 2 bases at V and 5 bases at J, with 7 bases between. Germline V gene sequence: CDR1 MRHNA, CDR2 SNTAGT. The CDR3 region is CASSDTTDNEQFF. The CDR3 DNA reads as TGTGCCAGCAGTGACACCACTGACAATGAGCAGTTCTTC.

The CDR3 protein is CATVRGLGSGNTIYF. In nucleotides, the CDR3 is TGTGCCACCGTCAGGGGATTAGGCTCTGGAAACACCATATATTTT. The genes are TRBV15 and TRBJ1-3, with D perhaps matching TRBD1 (6 bases). Trimming stripped 8 bases from V and 0 bases from J, with 14 bases between. The length of the CDR3 is 15 residues. CDR1 LNHNV and CDR2 YYDKDF come from the germline V gene (reference sequence).

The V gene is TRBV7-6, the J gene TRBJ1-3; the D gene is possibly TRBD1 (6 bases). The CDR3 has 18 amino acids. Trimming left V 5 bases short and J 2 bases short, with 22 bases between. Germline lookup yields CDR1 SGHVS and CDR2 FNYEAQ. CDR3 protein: CASSPIRGGRGTGNTIYF. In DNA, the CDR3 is TGTGCCAGCAGCCCAATTAGGGGGGGGAGAGGAACTGGAAACACCATATATTTT. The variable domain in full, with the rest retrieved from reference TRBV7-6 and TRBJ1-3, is GAGVSQSPRYKVTKRGQDVALRCDPISGHVSLYWYRQALGQGPEFLTYFNYEAQQDKSGLPNDRFSAERPEGSISTLTIQRTEQRDSAMYRCASSPIRGGRGTGNTIYFGEGSWLTVV.